The sequence of this T cell receptor beta chain was determined in a study of neoadjuvant anti-PD-1 for oral cavity cancer. Study-level background: Nivolumab at 3 mg/kg was mostly given biweekly, three to four doses, pre-surgery. Around day 43, patients without progression received a fourth nivolumab dose before surgery.

This clone has more than one count but fewer than ten. Assay: immunoSEQ multiplex PCR; the TCRdb copy retains only in-frame clones and omits some. The sample records approximately 7,000 clones, about 46% being singletons. Patients had newly diagnosed, untreated stage II-IVA oral cavity squamous cell carcinoma. The patients had HPV-negative, locally advanced oral cavity squamous cell carcinoma. The receptor was isolated from a person between 35 and 79 years old with oral cavity squamous cell carcinoma. The source was tumor tissue, collected before nivolumab (anti-PD-1) treatment.

The CDR3 here is CAWRGARDSPLHF. In nucleotides, the CDR3 is TGTGCCTGGAGGGGGGCCCGGGATTCACCCCTCCACTTT. The chain joins TRBV30 to TRBJ1-6, with D perhaps TRBD1 (6 bases). Trimming pared 3 bases from V and 8 bases from J, leaving 11 bases between. Germline values: CDR1 GTSNPN, CDR2 SVGIG (reference sequence). The CDR3 has 13 amino acids.